The 14 T cell receptor beta chains below come from one sample, sequenced in a study of T cell changes during pregnancy in multiple sclerosis. Some clones are missing from TCRdb's copy, which holds only in-frame ones; the method was immunoSEQ multiplex PCR. Of some 27,000 clones in the sample, approximately 94% were seen once. This sample comprised CD4+ T cells from peripheral blood mononuclear cells, obtained after pregnancy. The receptor source for this set is a female donor with multiple sclerosis, enrolled in a pregnancy study.

The CDR3 sequence: CASGVDPLYGYTF. The CDR3 DNA reads as TGTGCCAGCGGTGTAGATCCCCTCTATGGCTACACCTTC. The V and J genes are TRBV27 and TRBJ1-2; D gene ambiguous. The V and J ends lost 8 bases and 4 bases respectively, with 14 bases between them. The length of the CDR3 is 13 residues. Germline CDR1 reads MNHEY; CDR2 reads SMNVEV (reference sequence).

J is TRBJ2-3 and V is TRBV6-6; D possibly corresponds to TRBD1 (7 bases). The CDR3 extends over 15 amino acids. Trimming took off 6 bases at V and 3 bases at J, with 16 bases between the two ends. Germline CDR1 and CDR2: MNHNY and SVGAGI (reference sequence). CDR3 amino acids: CASRRDRDLTDTQYF. The CDR3 DNA is TGTGCCAGCAGGCGAGACAGGGACTTAACAGATACGCAGTATTTT.

This chain uses TRBV18 with TRBJ2-7, with D maybe TRBD2 (5 bases). Germline V CDR1 and CDR2: KGHSH, LQKENI. The ends were cut back, 4 bases at V and 7 bases at J, with 17 bases in the middle. The length of the CDR3 is 14 residues. CDR3: CASSQSSTPGEQYF. Written as DNA, the CDR3 is TGTGCCAGCTCACAATCTAGCACCCCGGGGGAGCAGTACTTC.

The chain combines TRBV9 with TRBJ2-3; 15 positions match TRBD2. V shed 4 bases and J 5 bases; nucleotides not matched to a gene: 8. Germline V CDR1 and CDR2: SGDLS, YYNGEE. The CDR3 is 17 amino acids. CDR3 loop: CASSPRTSGGAQDTQYF. The CDR3 region has the DNA TGTGCCAGCAGCCCGCGGACTAGCGGGGGGGCCCAAGATACGCAGTATTTT.

Written as DNA, the CDR3 is TGTGCCAGCAGTGGCGGGGACAGAGACTCCTACAATGAGCAGTTCTTC. Translation: CASSGGDRDSYNEQFF. This chain joins TRBV7-9 and TRBJ2-1; D may be TRBD1 (7 bases). The CDR3 is 16 residues long. The germline CDR1 and CDR2 sequences are SEHNR and FQNEAQ (reference sequence). The V end lost 6 bases, the J end lost 0 bases, and 15 bases lay between the germline ends.

The chain joins TRBV21-1 to TRBJ2-1; the DNA was not used to check the table's D call, TRBD2. TRBV21-1 is given as a pseudogene. This CDR3 has 16 amino acids. CDR3 DNA: TGTGCCAGCAGCAAAGGGGGCGGGAGGGTGAGCAATGAGCAGTTCTTC. Residues: CASSKGGGRVSNEQFF.

This chain links TRBV30 with TRBJ1-3; 9 bases fit TRBD1. The CDR3 length is 16 residues. The germline V gene encodes CDR1 GTSNPN and CDR2 SVGIG (reference sequence). With V trimmed by 3 bases and J by 0 bases, 6 bases remained unmatched. Here the CDR3 reads CAWSRDRAYSGNTIYF. The DNA for the CDR3 is TGTGCCTGGAGCCGGGACAGGGCCTACTCTGGAAACACCATATATTTT.

CDR3 sequence reads: CASSARLAGEGETQYF. Written as DNA, the CDR3 is TGTGCCAGCAGTGCGAGACTAGCGGGAGAGGGGGAGACCCAGTACTTC. The chain recombines TRBV2 with TRBJ2-5; 12 nucleotides match TRBD2. Germline V gives CDR1 SNHLY, CDR2 FYNNEI. The CDR3 is made up of 16 amino acids. After removal of 4 bases from V and 5 bases from J, the junction contained 8 bases not matched to a gene.

The J gene is TRBJ2-6, the V gene TRBV5-6; D may be TRBD1 (6 bases). The germline V and J ends were trimmed by 4 bases and 4 bases, with 12 bases remaining between them. CDR3 length: 15 residues. From germline, CDR1 is SGHDT and CDR2 YYEEEE. CDR3 sequence: CASSQGLSGANVLTF. As DNA, the CDR3 is TGTGCCAGCAGCCAGGGGTTGTCCGGGGCCAACGTCCTGACTTTC.

This chain uses TRBV29-1 with TRBJ1-4; D remains ambiguous. Trimming pared 1 base from V and 3 bases from J, leaving 9 bases between. CDR3 length equals 14 residues. CDR1 SQVTM and CDR2 ANQGSEA come from the germline V gene. The CDR3 nucleotides read TGCAGCGTTGAAGGGTCAGACTCTAATGAAAAACTGTTTTTT. This sequence encodes CSVEGSDSNEKLFF.

The gene calls are TRBV19 and TRBJ1-1; no clear D gene. The CDR3 length is 15 residues. Between the trimmed V and J ends, which lost 5 bases and 7 bases, there was a span of 20 bases. From germline, CDR1 is LNHDA and CDR2 SQIVND (reference sequence). This CDR3 is CASSYRTIPTGEAFF. CDR3 coding DNA: TGTGCCAGTAGTTACCGTACAATCCCGACGGGTGAAGCTTTCTTT.

The chain recombines TRBV10-3 with TRBJ2-7; D unclear. CDR1 is ENHRY and CDR2 is SYGVKD in the germline V gene. V lost 0 bases and J 0 bases, leaving 9 bases between the germline ends. This CDR3 has 15 residues. Here the CDR3 DNA reads TGTGCCATCAGTGAGTCTCAGGCCTTCTCCTACGAGCAGTACTTC. This sequence encodes CAISESQAFSYEQYF.

The gene calls are TRBV30 and TRBJ1-5; D may be TRBD1 (5 bases). The CDR3 sequence is 14 residues long. CDR1 is GTSNPN and CDR2 is SVGIG in the germline V gene (reference sequence). Trimming left V 2 bases short and J 3 bases short, with 11 bases between. In DNA, the CDR3 is TGTGCCTGGAGTATAGGGGCCAACAATCAGCCCCAGCATTTT. Protein: CAWSIGANNQPQHF.

V is TRBV7-2 and J is TRBJ1-1; D call uncertain. Germline lookup yields CDR1 SGHTA and CDR2 FQGNSA. The CDR3 is made up of 16 amino acids. V was cut by 2 bases and J by 3 bases, with 16 bases left in between. The CDR3 DNA follows: TGTGCCAGCAGCTTAACGAGGCGGGCAGGCGACACTGAAGCTTTCTTT. Protein: CASSLTRRAGDTEAFF.